The sequence of this T cell receptor beta chain was determined in a study of blood T cell repertoires in COVID-19. Study summary: Spain, Italy and the United States supplied samples that represented acute and convalescent COVID-19. Sources were T cells, B-cell-depleted T cells, or PBMCs; the material itself was cDNA or gDNA.

In its sample, this clone was seen once. The study drew participants aged about 18 to 95 years from some 25 US areas. Recovered status in Cohort 3 required two negative PCRs, clearance, or symptom resolution. There are 16 residues in the CDR3. Germline V gene lookup returns CDR1 SGHAT and CDR2 FQNNGV. V lost 3 bases and J lost 10, with 24 bases in between. Method: immunoSEQ multiplex PCR; TCRdb's copy keeps in-frame clones and lacks some. The sample includes 200,000 or so clones, 80% to 90% of them seen just once. Sequencing was performed on PBMCs or T cells enriched from blood (not recorded which). This rearrangement joins TRBV11-2 to TRBJ1-2; D remains ambiguous. The clonotype was recovered from a woman under 30 who had recovered from COVID-19. As DNA, the CDR3 is TGTGCCAGCAGCTTCGGTTTGGAGGGCCGTTTTTCTGCCTACACCTTC. The encoded protein is CASSFGLEGRFSAYTF.